This is a list of T cell receptor beta chains from one sample in a study of blood T cell repertoires in COVID-19. This table comes from immunoSEQ multiplex PCR, and its TCRdb copy is limited to in-frame clones, with some not included. The table has 150,000 to 200,000 clones, nearly 90% seen once. Sequenced: PBMCs or T cells enriched from blood (not recorded which). The source is a middle-aged woman with acute COVID-19. Each CDR3 is given with its conserved first and last residue. The D gene is left open where the match is weak. The size field is filled for only some rows; it gives once, few, many or a size class.

V	D	size	length	J	CDR3	DNA
TRBV3-1/TRBV3-2	NA	NA	22	TRBJ2-7	CASSQAGGWCGTEGWSSYEQYF	TGTGCCAGCAGCCAAGCTGGGGGGTGGTGCGGGACAGAAGGTTGGAGCTCCTACGAGCAGTACTTC
TRBV3-1/TRBV3-2	TRBD2	NA	23	TRBJ2-1	CASSQGNAAGSRPGLAGGNEQFF	TGTGCCAGCAGCCAAGGAAACGCGGCAGGGAGCAGACCGGGACTAGCGGGGGGCAATGAGCAGTTCTTC
TRBV7-2	TRBD1	NA	15	TRBJ1-5	CASSHRTGGLEPQHF	TGTGCCAGCAGCCACCGGACAGGGGGCTTGGAGCCCCAGCATTTT
TRBV30	NA	NA	12	TRBJ1-2	CAWSQGRRAYTF	TGTGCCTGGAGTCAGGGAAGGAGGGCCTACACCTTC
TRBV28	NA	NA	17	TRBJ1-5	CASSLYGRGEQNQPQHF	TGTGCCAGCAGTTTATATGGGAGGGGTGAACAGAATCAGCCCCAGCATTTT
TRBV28	NA	NA	15	TRBJ2-7	CASSLFGSPSYEQYF	TGTGCCAGCAGTTTATTCGGTTCCCCCTCCTACGAGCAGTACTTC
TRBV6-5	NA	NA	15	TRBJ2-5	CASSYSKGGGETQYF	TGTGCCAGCAGTTACTCGAAGGGGGGAGGGGAGACCCAGTACTTC
TRBV28	NA	NA	16	TRBJ1-3	CASSSPQEWTGNTIYF	TGTGCCAGCAGTTCACCACAGGAGTGGACTGGAAACACCATATATTTT
TRBV5-5	TRBD2	NA	16	TRBJ2-7	CASSNSWTSGAYEQYF	TGTGCCAGCAGCAACTCCTGGACTAGCGGGGCCTACGAGCAGTACTTC
TRBV5-1	NA	NA	15	TRBJ2-2	CASSFGSGEAGELFF	TGCGCCAGCAGCTTTGGTTCGGGAGAGGCCGGGGAGCTGTTTTTT
TRBV30	NA	NA	13	TRBJ2-1	CACTRFSYNEQFF	TGTGCCTGCACACGATTCTCCTACAATGAGCAGTTCTTC
TRBV19	TRBD1	NA	16	TRBJ1-5	CASRSLNRGSNQPQHF	TGTGCCAGTAGATCTTTGAACAGGGGAAGCAATCAGCCCCAGCATTTT
TRBV7-3	NA	NA	16	TRBJ2-1	CASSLYVSGVNNEQFF	TGTGCCAGCAGCTTATACGTTAGCGGAGTAAACAATGAGCAGTTCTTC
TRBV6-5	NA	NA	14	TRBJ2-7	CASNGAGDNYEQYF	TGTGCCAGCAACGGGGCAGGGGATAATTACGAGCAGTACTTC
TRBV6-1	TRBD2	NA	21	TRBJ2-7	CASSELEIHRLAGGLSYEQYF	TGTGCCAGCAGTGAACTTGAGATCCACCGACTAGCGGGAGGCCTCTCCTACGAGCAGTACTTC
TRBV7-2	TRBD2	NA	15	TRBJ2-7	CASSLASAGGSEQYF	TGTGCCAGCAGCTTGGCGTCAGCGGGAGGATCCGAGCAGTACTTC
TRBV6-4	TRBD2	NA	15	TRBJ2-1	CASSEQTSGYNEQFF	TGTGCCAGCAGTGAACAGACTAGCGGCTACAATGAGCAGTTCTTC
TRBV30	NA	NA	17	TRBJ2-6	CAWSGGLGLSGANVLTF	TGTGCCTGGAGTGGGGGACTGGGCCTCTCTGGGGCCAACGTCCTGACTTTC
TRBV29-1	NA	NA	13	TRBJ2-5	CSVEVRWRETQYF	TGCAGCGTTGAAGTCAGGTGGAGGGAGACCCAGTACTTC
TRBV30	TRBD2	NA	14	TRBJ2-7	CAWSGSGIFYEQYF	TGTGCCTGGAGTGGAAGCGGGATTTTCTACGAGCAGTACTTC
TRBV2	NA	few	13	TRBJ1-2	CASGGQQDSDYTF	TGTGCCAGCGGTGGGCAGCAGGATTCCGACTACACCTTC
TRBV18	NA	NA	12	TRBJ2-7	CASSPGAGEQYF	TGTGCCAGCTCACCGGGGGCTGGCGAGCAGTACTTC
TRBV19	TRBD2	NA	13	TRBJ2-5	CASSTLAGETQYF	TGTGCCAGTAGTACCCTAGCGGGAGAGACCCAGTACTTC
TRBV6-2/TRBV6-3	TRBD2	NA	15	TRBJ2-5	CASSDLAGAQETQYF	TGTGCCAGCAGTGATCTAGCGGGGGCTCAAGAGACCCAGTACTTC
TRBV18	NA	NA	14	TRBJ1-5	CASSPNRGNQPQHF	TGTGCCAGCTCACCAAACAGGGGCAATCAGCCCCAGCATTTT
TRBV4-1	NA	few	12	TRBJ2-7	CASSQVGREQYF	TGCGCCAGCAGCCAGGTAGGGAGAGAGCAGTACTTC
TRBV6-7	TRBD2	NA	19	TRBJ2-7	CASSYSGTSRISASYEQYF	TGTGCCAGCAGTTACTCCGGGACTAGCCGGATTTCCGCCTCCTACGAGCAGTACTTC
TRBV5-1	TRBD1	once	14	TRBJ2-3	CASHSGTGTDTQYF	TGCGCCAGCCACTCTGGGACAGGCACAGATACGCAGTATTTT
TRBV7-9	TRBD2	NA	14	TRBJ2-1	CASSFGTSGIEQFF	TGTGCCAGCAGCTTTGGGACTAGCGGCATTGAGCAGTTCTTC
TRBV6-2/TRBV6-3	TRBD1	few	13	TRBJ2-7	CASSQDRVDEQYF	TGTGCCAGCAGCCAAGACAGGGTCGACGAGCAGTACTTC
TRBV5-1	NA	NA	15	TRBJ2-2	CASSLDRGNTGELFF	TGCGCCAGCAGCTTGGACCGAGGGAACACCGGGGAGCTGTTTTTT
TRBV18	NA	NA	16	TRBJ2-1	CASSPSAASAYNEQFF	TGTGCCAGCTCACCATCTGCGGCTAGCGCATACAATGAGCAGTTCTTC
TRBV23-1	NA	NA	15	TRBJ2-7	CASSLTRILGYEQYF	TGCGCCAGCAGTCTAACTAGGATCCTCGGGTACGAGCAGTACTTC
TRBV5-5	NA	NA	14	TRBJ2-1	CASSFLPLRQEQFF	TGTGCCAGCAGCTTCTTACCCCTCCGACAGGAGCAGTTCTTC
TRBV5-1	TRBD2	NA	18	TRBJ2-2	CASSSLRSSGSLVGELFF	TGCGCCAGCAGCTCTCTGAGGTCTAGCGGGTCACTGGTCGGGGAGCTGTTTTTT
TRBV9	TRBD2	NA	15	TRBJ2-3	CASSSSGAHPDTQYF	TGTGCCAGCAGTTCCAGCGGGGCCCACCCAGATACGCAGTATTTT
TRBV7-3	TRBD1	NA	18	TRBJ1-5	CASSLVRGQGLSNQPQHF	TGTGCCAGCAGCTTAGTTCGGGGACAGGGGTTAAGCAATCAGCCCCAGCATTTT
TRBV2	TRBD2	NA	18	TRBJ2-5	CASSVRLAGGPPQETQYF	TGTGCCAGCAGTGTGAGGCTAGCGGGGGGCCCTCCACAAGAGACCCAGTACTTC
TRBV7-9	NA	NA	16	TRBJ1-5	CASSLGSGNVDQPQHF	TGTGCCAGCAGCTTAGGGTCAGGGAACGTCGATCAGCCCCAGCATTTT
TRBV5-4	NA	once	13	TRBJ2-5	CASGSSVGETQYF	TGTGCCAGCGGCTCTAGCGTTGGGGAGACCCAGTACTTC
TRBV24-1	NA	NA	14	TRBJ1-4	CATSDYGQEEKLFF	TGTGCCACCAGTGATTATGGACAAGAGGAAAAACTGTTTTTT
TRBV7-8	TRBD2	once	17	TRBJ2-5	CASSLEGSRGGRETQYF	TGTGCCAGCAGCTTAGAGGGATCGCGGGGGGGGCGGGAGACCCAGTACTTC